One and the same sample provided the 8 T cell receptor beta chains below, sequenced in a study of long-term antiretroviral therapy in people with HIV. The authors ran the immunoSEQ assay, v3.0, at survey level. The data were produced by immunoSEQ multiplex PCR, yet TCRdb's version contains in-frame clones alone and is incomplete. The sample consists of 25,000 to 30,000 clones, 80% to 90% of them appearing once. Sequencing was performed on unsorted PBMCs, taken 3.2 years before starting antiretroviral therapy. The receptor source for this set is a man between 45 and 60 years old with HIV.

This clone has a single count. CDR3 sequence: CAWGETGDQPQHF. In nucleotides, the CDR3 is TGTGCCTGGGGGGAGACAGGAGATCAGCCCCAGCATTTT. V gene TRBV30 combines with J gene TRBJ1-5, with D maybe TRBD1 (6 bases). CDR1 and CDR2 (germline): GTSNPN, SVGIG (reference sequence). The ends were cut back, 5 bases at V and 5 bases at J, with 13 bases in the middle. This CDR3 is 13 amino acids long. Based on the CDR3 plus reference TRBV30 and TRBJ1-5, the full variable domain is SQTIHQWPATLVQPVGSPLSLECTVEGTSNPNLYWYRQAAGRGLQLLFYSVGIGQISSEVPQNLSASRPQDRQFILSSKKLLLSDSGFYLCAWGETGDQPQHFGDGTRLSIL.

The J gene is TRBJ2-7, the V gene TRBV6-1; possibly TRBD2 for D (5 bases). Germline CDR1 is MNHNS and CDR2 is SASEGT. This CDR3 contains 15 residues. Deletions cut 1 base from V and 6 bases from J, with 16 bases between. The CDR3 nucleotides read TGTGCCAGCAGTGAAGGGGCTAGCAGGTCTTTCGAGCAGTACTTC. Its protein is CASSEGASRSFEQYF.

Only one count was recorded for this clone. The CDR3 region has the DNA TGTGCCAGCAGTTCTCTCACAGGAATCCCCTACGAGCAGTACTTC. It specifies CASSSLTGIPYEQYF. The chain combines TRBV6-6 with TRBJ2-7; D might be TRBD1 (5 bases). Trimming left V 4 bases short and J 2 bases short, with 15 bases between. Germline V gene data show CDR1 as MNHNY and CDR2 as SVGAGI (reference sequence). This CDR3 has 15 residues.

This chain uses TRBV7-3 with TRBJ1-4, with D unclear. The CDR3 is made up of 13 amino acids. The germline V gene has CDR1 SGHTA and CDR2 FQGTGA. V was clipped by 1 base and J by 8 bases, with 8 bases between them. The CDR3 is CASSLNPGEKLFF. The CDR3 DNA follows: TGTGCCAGCAGCTTAAACCCGGGGGAAAAACTGTTTTTT.

This clone was observed once. The CDR3 DNA reads TGTGCCAGCAGCTTAATGACAGCAAGCACAGATACGCAGTATTTT. This gives the protein CASSLMTASTDTQYF. The J gene is TRBJ2-3, the V gene TRBV7-3; the D gene is possibly TRBD1 (5 bases). Germline V CDR1 and CDR2: SGHTA, FQGTGA. The CDR3 spans 15 residues. Trimming stripped 1 base from V and 0 bases from J, with 8 bases between.

The chain links TRBV5-1 to TRBJ2-5; D not certain. The germline V gene has CDR1 SGHRS and CDR2 YFSETQ. CDR3 length equals 13 residues. Deletions cut 0 bases from V and 5 bases from J, with 8 bases between. The CDR3 sequence is CASSLEVRETQYF. The CDR3 bases are TGCGCCAGCAGCTTGGAGGTCCGGGAGACCCAGTACTTC.

The V gene is TRBV5-5, the J gene TRBJ1-4; 7 bases line up with TRBD1. CDR1 is SGHKS and CDR2 is YYEKEE in the germline V gene (reference sequence). This CDR3 has 16 residues. The V and J ends lost 2 bases and 5 bases, in that order; junction bases with no gene match: 9. The CDR3 nucleotides read TGTGCCAGCAGCTTAAGGGGGCGCGCGGTAAATGAAAAACTGTTTTTT. Its translation is CASSLRGRAVNEKLFF.

The chain joins TRBV6-5 to TRBJ1-2; D is perhaps TRBD1 (5 bases). V was trimmed by 7 bases and J by 10 bases, leaving 16 bases between them. CDR3 size: 12 residues. From germline, CDR1 is MNHEY and CDR2 SVGAGI. The CDR3: CASTSGTKTYTF. The CDR3 nucleotides read TGTGCCAGCACTTCCGGGACTAAAACCTACACCTTC.